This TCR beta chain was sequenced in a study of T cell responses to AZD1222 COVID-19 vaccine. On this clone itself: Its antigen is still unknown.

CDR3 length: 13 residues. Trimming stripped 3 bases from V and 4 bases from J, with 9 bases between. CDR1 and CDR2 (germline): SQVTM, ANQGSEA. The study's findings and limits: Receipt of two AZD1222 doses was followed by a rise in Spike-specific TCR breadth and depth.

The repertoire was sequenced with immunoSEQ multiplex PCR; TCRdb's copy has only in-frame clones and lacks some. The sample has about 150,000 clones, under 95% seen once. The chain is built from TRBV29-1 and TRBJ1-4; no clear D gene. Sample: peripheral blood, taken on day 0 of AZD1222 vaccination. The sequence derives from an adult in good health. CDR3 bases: TGCAGCGTTGATGCGGGAAATAATGAAAAACTGTTTTTT. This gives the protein CSVDAGNNEKLFF.